The sequence of this T cell receptor (beta chain) was determined in a study of blood T cell repertoires in COVID-19. Study information: T cells, B-cell-depleted T cells, or PBMCs supplied cDNA or gDNA.

The study assigned cohorts using participant-reported clinical history. The study counted Cohort 3 donors as recovered given two negative PCRs, clearance, or symptom resolution. Per the original methods: Counts of nucleated cells, estimated from reference gene primer amplification, were obtained. Clones were sequenced by immunoSEQ multiplex PCR, and TCRdb holds only the in-frame ones, with some missing. V, J and clone size derive from that table, while D and trimming were established from the DNA sequence. Of about 250,000 clones in the sample, 80% to 90% are singletons; the top ten hold roughly 1.7%. The clonotype comes from a man between 40 and 49 years old who had recovered from COVID-19. The sample consisted of PBMCs or T cells enriched from blood (not recorded which).

The CDR3 bases are TGCAGCGTTGAAGAGGGGGTAGCGGGAGAGGGTGAGACCCAGTACTTC. Translating it yields CSVEEGVAGEGETQYF. The chain uses TRBV29-1 and TRBJ2-5; 9 nucleotides match TRBD2. This CDR3 comprises 16 residues. The J segment lost 5 bases and the V segment lost 0 bases, leaving 10 bases of the junction unmatched. Looked up from germline, CDR1 is SQVTM and CDR2 is ANQGSEA.